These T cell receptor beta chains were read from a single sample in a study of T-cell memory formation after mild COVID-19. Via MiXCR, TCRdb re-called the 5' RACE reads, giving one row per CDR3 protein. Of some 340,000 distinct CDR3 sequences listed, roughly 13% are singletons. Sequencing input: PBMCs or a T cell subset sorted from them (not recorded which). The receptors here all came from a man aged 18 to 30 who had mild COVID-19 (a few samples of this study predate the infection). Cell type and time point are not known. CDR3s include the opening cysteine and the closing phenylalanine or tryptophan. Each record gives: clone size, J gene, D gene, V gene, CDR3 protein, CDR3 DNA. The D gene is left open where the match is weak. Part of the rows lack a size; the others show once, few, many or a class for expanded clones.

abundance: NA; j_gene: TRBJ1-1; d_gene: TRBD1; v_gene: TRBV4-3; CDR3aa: CASSQDGQGSTEAFF; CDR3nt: TGCGCCAGCAGCCAAGACGGACAGGGCAGCACTGAAGCTTTCTTT
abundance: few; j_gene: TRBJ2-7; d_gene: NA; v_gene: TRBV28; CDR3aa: CASSLQGPYEQYF; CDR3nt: TGTGCCAGCAGTTTACAGGGGCCCTACGAGCAGTACTTC
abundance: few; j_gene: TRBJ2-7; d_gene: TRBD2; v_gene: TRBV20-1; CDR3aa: CSARGRGGGTYEQYF; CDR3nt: TGCAGTGCTAGGGGTCGTGGCGGGGGGACCTACGAGCAGTACTTC
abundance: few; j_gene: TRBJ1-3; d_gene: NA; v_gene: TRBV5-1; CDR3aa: CASSRGGTSAGNTIYF; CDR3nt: TGCGCCAGCAGCCGAGGCGGGACGTCAGCTGGAAACACCATATATTTT
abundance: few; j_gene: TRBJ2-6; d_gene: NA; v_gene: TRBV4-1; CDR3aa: CASSRKPGRVSGANVLTF; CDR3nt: TGCGCCAGCAGCCGGAAGCCGGGACGGGTCTCTGGGGCCAACGTCCTGACTTTC
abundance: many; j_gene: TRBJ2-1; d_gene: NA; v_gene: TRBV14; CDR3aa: CASSPSGIYNEQFF; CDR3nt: TGTGCCAGCAGCCCATCGGGTATCTACAATGAGCAGTTCTTC
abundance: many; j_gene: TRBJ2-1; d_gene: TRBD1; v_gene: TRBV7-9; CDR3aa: CASSSWDREEGQFF; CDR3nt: TGTGCCAGCAGCTCCTGGGACAGGGAAGAAGGGCAGTTCTTC
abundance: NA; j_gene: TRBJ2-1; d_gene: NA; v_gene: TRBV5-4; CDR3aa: CASSPTGDQSREQFF; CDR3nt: TGTGCCAGCAGCCCAACGGGGGACCAATCTCGTGAGCAGTTCTTC
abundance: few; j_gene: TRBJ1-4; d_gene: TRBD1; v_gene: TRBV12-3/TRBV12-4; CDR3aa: CASSETGAPGKLFF; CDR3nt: TGTGCCAGCAGTGAGACAGGGGCGCCTGGGAAACTGTTTTTT
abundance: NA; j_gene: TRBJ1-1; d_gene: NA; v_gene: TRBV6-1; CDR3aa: CASSEQQNTEAFF; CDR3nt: TGTGCCAGCAGTGAGCAGCAGAACACTGAAGCTTTCTTT
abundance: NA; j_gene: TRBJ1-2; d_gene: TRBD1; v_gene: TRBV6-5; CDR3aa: CASSFLGQGVGYTF; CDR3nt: TGTGCCAGCAGTTTCCTGGGACAGGGTGTTGGCTACACCTTC
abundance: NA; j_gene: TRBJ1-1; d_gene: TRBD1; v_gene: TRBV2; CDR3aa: CASSFSGTGLNTEAFF; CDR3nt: TGTGCCAGCAGTTTTTCGGGGACAGGGTTGAACACTGAAGCTTTCTTT
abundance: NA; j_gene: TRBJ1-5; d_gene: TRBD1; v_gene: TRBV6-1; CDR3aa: CATESGQDSNQPQHF; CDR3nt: TGTGCCACTGAATCCGGACAGGATAGCAATCAGCCCCAGCATTTT
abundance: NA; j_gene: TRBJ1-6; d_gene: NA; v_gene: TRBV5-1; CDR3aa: CASSLELGGFSPLHF; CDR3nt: TGCGCCAGCAGCTTGGAGTTGGGGGGGTTTTCACCCCTCCACTTT
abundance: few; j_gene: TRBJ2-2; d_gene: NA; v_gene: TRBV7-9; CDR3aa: CASSPSTGFIGELFF; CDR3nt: TGTGCCAGCAGCCCCAGCACAGGGTTTATCGGGGAGCTGTTTTTT
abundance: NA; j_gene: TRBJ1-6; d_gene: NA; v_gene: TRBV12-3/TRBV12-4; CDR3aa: CASSRTRDNSPLHF; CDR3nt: TGTGCCAGCAGTCGGACTAGGGATAATTCACCCCTCCACTTT
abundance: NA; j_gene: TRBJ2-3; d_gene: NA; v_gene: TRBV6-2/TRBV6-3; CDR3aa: CASSYSAEFPDTQYF; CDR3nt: TGTGCCAGCAGTTACTCGGCGGAGTTCCCAGATACGCAGTATTTT
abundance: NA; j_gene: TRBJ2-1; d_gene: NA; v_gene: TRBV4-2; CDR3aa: CASSQWGGNEQFF; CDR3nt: TGTGCCAGCAGCCAATGGGGCGGGAATGAGCAGTTCTTC
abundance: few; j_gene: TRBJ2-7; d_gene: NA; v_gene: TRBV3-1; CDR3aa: CASSQVPLVYEQYF; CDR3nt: TGTGCCAGCAGCCAAGTACCCCTAGTCTACGAGCAGTACTTC
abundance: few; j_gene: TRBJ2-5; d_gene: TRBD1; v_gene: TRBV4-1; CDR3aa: CASSPRLLDRGQETQYF; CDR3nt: TGCGCCAGCAGCCCGCGCCTATTGGACAGGGGGCAAGAGACCCAGTACTTC
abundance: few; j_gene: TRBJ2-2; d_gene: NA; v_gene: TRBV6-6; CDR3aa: CASSLPPQGRELFF; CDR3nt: TGTGCCAGCAGCCTCCCCCCGCAGGGTCGGGAGCTGTTTTTT
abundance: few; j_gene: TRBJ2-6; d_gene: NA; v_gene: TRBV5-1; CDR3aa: CASSLAIIGAGANVLTF; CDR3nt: TGCGCCAGCAGCCTAGCCATTATCGGGGCTGGGGCCAACGTCCTGACTTTC
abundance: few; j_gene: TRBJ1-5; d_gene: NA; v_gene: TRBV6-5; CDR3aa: CASSGRRNQPQHF; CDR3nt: TGTGCCAGCAGTGGAAGGAGAAATCAGCCCCAGCATTTT
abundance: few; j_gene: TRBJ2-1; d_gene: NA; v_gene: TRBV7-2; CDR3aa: CASSFRDYNEQFF; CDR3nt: TGTGCCAGCAGCTTTCGGGACTACAATGAGCAGTTCTTC
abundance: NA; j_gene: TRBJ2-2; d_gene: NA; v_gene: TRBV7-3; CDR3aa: CASSSKGSGELFF; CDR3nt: TGTGCCAGCAGCTCCAAGGGGTCCGGGGAGCTGTTTTTT
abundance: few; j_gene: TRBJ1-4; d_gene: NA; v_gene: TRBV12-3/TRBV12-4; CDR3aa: CASSFRDNEKLFF; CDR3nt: TGTGCCAGCAGTTTCCGGGACAATGAAAAACTGTTTTTT
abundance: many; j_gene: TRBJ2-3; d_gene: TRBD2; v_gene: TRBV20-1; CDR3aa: CSARDLAGVTDTQYF; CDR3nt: TGCAGTGCTAGAGATCTAGCGGGGGTCACAGATACGCAGTATTTT
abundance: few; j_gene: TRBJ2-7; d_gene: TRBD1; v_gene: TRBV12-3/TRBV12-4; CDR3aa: CASTEPLGTGGEQYF; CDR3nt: TGTGCCAGCACTGAACCCCTCGGGACAGGGGGCGAGCAGTACTTC
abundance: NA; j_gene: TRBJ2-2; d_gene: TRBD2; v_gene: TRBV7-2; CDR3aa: CASSPSGLNTGELFF; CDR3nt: TGTGCCAGCAGCCCTAGCGGATTGAACACCGGGGAGCTGTTTTTT
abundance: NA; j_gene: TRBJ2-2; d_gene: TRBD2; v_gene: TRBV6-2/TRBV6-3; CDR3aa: CASRLAGGNTGELFF; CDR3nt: TGTGCCAGTAGACTAGCGGGGGGGAACACCGGGGAGCTGTTTTTT
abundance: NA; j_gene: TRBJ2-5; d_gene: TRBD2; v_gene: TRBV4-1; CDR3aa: CASSPSSGGAKTQYF; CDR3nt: TGCGCCAGCAGCCCTTCTAGCGGGGGGGCAAAGACCCAGTACTTC
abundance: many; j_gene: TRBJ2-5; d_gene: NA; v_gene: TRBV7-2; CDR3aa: CASSLLGTTRETQYF; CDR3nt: TGTGCCAGCAGCTTATTGGGGACGACGAGGGAGACCCAGTACTTC